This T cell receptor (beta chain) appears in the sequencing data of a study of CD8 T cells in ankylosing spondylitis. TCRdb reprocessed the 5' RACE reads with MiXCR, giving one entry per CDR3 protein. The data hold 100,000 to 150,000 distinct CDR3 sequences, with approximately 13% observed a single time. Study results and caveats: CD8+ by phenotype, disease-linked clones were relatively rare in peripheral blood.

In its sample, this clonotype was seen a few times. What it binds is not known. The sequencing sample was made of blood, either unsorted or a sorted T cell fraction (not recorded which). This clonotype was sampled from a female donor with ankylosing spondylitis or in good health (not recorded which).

CDR3 bases: TGTGCCAGCTCACCGACAGGGAGGAATCAGCCCCAGCATTTT. Protein sequence: CASSPTGRNQPQHF. V and J are TRBV18 and TRBJ1-5; 7 bases fit TRBD1. The CDR3 has 14 residues. The J segment lost 4 bases and the V segment lost 3 bases, leaving 3 bases of the junction unmatched. The germline V gene encodes CDR1 KGHSH and CDR2 LQKENI.